This entry lists 25 T cell receptor beta chains sequenced from one sample in a study of T cells in Graves' hyperthyroidism and ophthalmopathy. Amplified TCR beta CDR3 regions derived from RNA transcripts. Researchers ran a first-round RT-PCR on the TCR CDR3 using the HTBI primer set. TCRdb reprocessed the multiplex PCR reads via MiXCR and lists one record per CDR3 protein. The sample has hundreds of thousands of distinct CDR3 sequences, roughly 40% seen once; the top ten hold 8% to 9%. The sample consisted of blood. The receptors were sampled from a man aged 18 to 30 with Graves' hyperthyroidism.

V gene TRBV9 combines with J gene TRBJ1-1; possible D gene TRBD1, 5 bases. This CDR3 has 16 amino acids. Trimming stripped 4 bases from V and 4 bases from J, with 20 bases between. Germline CDR1 SGDLS, CDR2 YYNGEE. CDR3 loop: CASSHGRVQGGTEAFF. CDR3 coding DNA: TGTGCCAGCAGCCACGGTCGGGTGCAGGGAGGCACTGAAGCTTTCTTT.

This clonotype came up a few times. The chain recombines TRBV6-5 with TRBJ1-3; TRBD1 might be the D (5 bases). Trimming removed 5 bases from V and 4 bases from J, with 15 bases in between. The CDR3 extends over 15 amino acids. Germline V gene data show CDR1 as MNHEY and CDR2 as SVGAGI. As DNA, the CDR3 is TGTGCCAGCAGTGAACCTGAGGGGTTCGGAAACACCATATATTTT. Its protein product is CASSEPEGFGNTIYF.

This clonotype was observed a handful of times. This rearrangement joins TRBV11-1 to TRBJ1-2; D uncertain. Germline CDR1 and CDR2: SGHAT and FQDESV (reference sequence). V was shortened by 5 bases and J by 3 bases, with 10 bases between the two germline ends. This CDR3 has 13 residues. CDR3 in amino acids: CASSRRQDYGYTF. The CDR3 nucleotides read TGTGCCAGCAGCCGCCGACAAGACTATGGCTACACCTTC.

The table lists this clonotype with a few counts. The rearrangement links TRBV7-9 to TRBJ2-7; D unclear. Between the trimmed V and J ends, which lost 1 base and 3 bases, there was a span of 13 bases. This CDR3 has 15 amino acids. Looked up from germline, CDR1 is SEHNR and CDR2 is FQNEAQ (reference sequence). CDR3 amino acids: CASSLDAGRFYEQYF. Written as DNA, the CDR3 is TGTGCCAGCAGCTTAGATGCCGGGCGCTTCTACGAGCAGTACTTC.

Notes on this clonotype: A much larger clonotype is one base distant, so this may be a read error. CDR3 sequence reads: CSVGLAGTYEQYF. Written as DNA, the CDR3 is TGCAGCGTTGGGCTAGCGGGAACCTACGAGCAGTACTTC. The chain recombines TRBV29-1 with TRBJ2-7; 9 bases fit TRBD2. The junction had 3 bases not matched to a gene; V was cut back by 4 bases and J by 2 bases. CDR1 and CDR2 from the germline V gene are SQVTM and ANQGSEA. The CDR3 is made up of 13 amino acids.

In DNA, the CDR3 is TGTGCCAGCAGACCAGTGGGACAGGGCTACGAGCAGTACTTC. Residues: CASRPVGQGYEQYF. The rearrangement joins TRBV25-1 to TRBJ2-7, with 9 nucleotides matching TRBD1. Per germline, CDR1 MGHDK and CDR2 SYGVNS. The junction had 6 bases not matched to a gene; V was cut back by 6 bases and J by 3 bases. This CDR3 contains 14 residues.

The chain has TRBV2 and TRBJ1-4; 11 nucleotides align to TRBD1. The CDR3 sequence is 15 residues long. V dropped 8 bases and J dropped 8; count of bases not matched to a gene: 10. From germline, CDR1 is SNHLY and CDR2 FYNNEI. The CDR3 region is CASGYRTGGTEKLFF. CDR3 nucleotides: TGTGCCAGCGGCTACCGGACAGGGGGCACGGAAAAACTGTTTTTT.

This clonotype was seen a handful of times. The chain employs TRBV28 and TRBJ2-5; D gene uncertain. CDR3 length: 11 residues. Germline-derived CDR1 and CDR2 are MDHEN and SYDVKM. V lost 5 bases and J lost 7, with 8 bases in between. In DNA, the CDR3 is TGTGCCAGCAGTAAAGGCCGGACCCAGTACTTC. Amino acids: CASSKGRTQYF.

On this clonotype itself: An end of the junction does not agree with germline; a read error may underlie this. The gene calls are TRBV2 and TRBJ2-2; the D gene is possibly TRBD2 (6 bases). Germline CDR1 is SNHLY and CDR2 is FYNNEI. The CDR3 consists of 15 residues. The CDR3 is CASSVAGKNTGELSW. The CDR3 region has the DNA TGTGCCAGCAGTGTGGCGGGGAAGAACACCGGGGAGCTGTCTTGG.

This clonotype appeared a few times. The genes are TRBV14 and TRBJ1-1, with D maybe TRBD1 (5 bases). Germline lookup yields CDR1 SGHDN and CDR2 FVKESK. CDR3 length: 13 amino acids. V was trimmed by 1 base and J by 7 bases, leaving 10 bases between them. The CDR3 protein is CASSQVQDFEAFF. CDR3 bases: TGTGCCAGCAGCCAAGTACAGGACTTTGAAGCTTTCTTT.

The rearrangement links TRBV29-1 to TRBJ1-5; perhaps TRBD1 as D (5 bases). Germline-derived CDR1 and CDR2 are SQVTM and ANQGSEA. With 8 bases removed from V and 0 bases from J, the gap between germline ends came to 11 bases. The CDR3 contains 13 residues. In DNA form, the CDR3 reads TGCAGCTCGGACATCTATAGCAATCAGCCCCAGCATTTT. Translation: CSSDIYSNQPQHF.

This rearrangement joins TRBV29-1 to TRBJ2-7; the match to TRBD1 covers 12 bases. V dropped 6 bases and J dropped 5; count of bases not matched to a gene: 5. The CDR3 is 13 residues long. The germline gives CDR1 SQVTM, CDR2 ANQGSEA. CDR3 sequence reads: CSVGTGGPHEQYF. The CDR3 nucleotides read TGCAGCGTCGGGACAGGGGGCCCTCACGAGCAGTACTTC.

This clonotype has just a few counts. J is TRBJ2-5 and V is TRBV7-9, with a weak D call TRBD1 (5 bases). The CDR3 contains 14 residues. The V gene's germline CDR1 is SEHNR and CDR2 FQNEAQ (reference sequence). Trimming left V 4 bases short and J 4 bases short, with 13 bases between. The DNA of the CDR3 is TGTGCCAGCAGCTCGACAGCCTCCGGAGAGACCCAGTACTTC. This sequence encodes CASSSTASGETQYF.

This clonotype appeared a few times. The chain links TRBV7-2 to TRBJ2-7; 8 bases are shared with TRBD2. CDR1 is SGHTA, CDR2 FQGNSA, per germline. CDR3 length equals 13 residues. After removal of 4 bases from V and 7 bases from J, the junction contained 6 bases not matched to a gene. The CDR3 is CASSSSGSWEQYF. For the CDR3, the DNA is TGTGCCAGCAGCTCAAGCGGGAGTTGGGAGCAGTACTTC.

This clonotype showed up many times. V gene TRBV10-3 combines with J gene TRBJ1-3; 7 nucleotides agree with TRBD1. The length of the CDR3 is 16 residues. From germline, CDR1 is ENHRY and CDR2 SYGVKD. V lost 8 bases, J lost 0 bases, and 10 bases stayed unmatched. The CDR3 nucleotides read TGTGCCATCGGACTAGACAGGGCTGTCTCTGGAAACACCATATATTTT. It codes for CAIGLDRAVSGNTIYF.

This clonotype was observed at least ten times. V usage is TRBV10-3 and J usage is TRBJ2-7, with D perhaps matching TRBD1 (6 bases). This CDR3 comprises 13 residues. The germline CDR1 and CDR2 sequences are ENHRY and SYGVKD. Trimming removed 5 bases at V and 3 bases at J, with 11 bases between. CDR3 loop: CAISRTDSYEQYF. CDR3 nucleotides: TGTGCCATCAGTCGGACAGACAGCTACGAGCAGTACTTC.

This clonotype was observed at least ten times. The CDR3 DNA reads TGTGCCAGTAGTATGGGCGTAGGTGCTGGGACTGAAGCTTTCTTT. Its protein product is CASSMGVGAGTEAFF. The chain combines TRBV19 with TRBJ1-1; unclear D gene. Trimming took off 3 bases at V and 5 bases at J, with 16 bases between the two ends. Germline V gives CDR1 LNHDA, CDR2 SQIVND (reference sequence). This CDR3 is built from 15 residues. Complete variable domain (other parts from reference TRBV19 and TRBJ1-1): DGGITQSPKYLFRKEGQNVTLSCEQNLNHDAMYWYRQDPGQGLRLIYYSQIVNDFQKGDIAEGYSVSREKKESFPLTVTSAQKNPTAFYLCASSMGVGAGTEAFFGQGTRLTVV.

This clonotype was seen a single time. V is TRBV12-3 or TRBV12-4 and J is TRBJ2-7; TRBD1 matches at 9 bases. The trim removed 4 bases at V and 5 bases at J, leaving 6 bases unmatched. The CDR3 runs 14 residues. The DNA for the CDR3 is TGTGCCAGCAGTTGGGGACAGGGATCGGACGAGCAGTACTTC. This translates into CASSWGQGSDEQYF.

This clonotype was observed a few times. The chain uses TRBV20-1 and TRBJ1-1, with TRBD1 identical over 10 bases. The length of the CDR3 is 15 residues. Germline V lookup: CDR1 DFQATT, CDR2 SNEGSKA (reference sequence). The junction had 7 bases not matched to a gene; V was cut back by 1 base and J by 5 bases. CDR3 bases: TGCAGTGCTAGAGTTCTGACAGGGGGCGCGACTGAAGCTTTCTTT. Translating gives CSARVLTGGATEAFF.

To note about this clonotype: This sequence may be a read error, since a much larger clone differs from it by one base. The rearrangement joins TRBV6-6 to TRBJ1-2, with TRBD1 matching over 8 bases. The CDR3 is made up of 14 amino acids. Germline CDR1 is MNHNY and CDR2 is SVGAGI (reference sequence). CDR3 in amino acids: CTSSVGGTGYGYTF. The CDR3 DNA reads TGTACCAGCAGCGTCGGGGGGACAGGATATGGCTACACCTTC.

Worth noting for this clonotype: This may arise from a read error, as a much more abundant clone is one base away. The chain links TRBV7-6 to TRBJ2-7; D call uncertain. Germline CDR1 is SGHVS and CDR2 is FNYEAQ. The CDR3 has 9 residues. CDR3 nucleotide sequence: TGTGCTAGACCGCGCGAGCAGTACTTC. Translating gives CARPREQYF.

This clonotype was seen a handful of times. The rearrangement joins TRBV5-4 to TRBJ1-4; D ambiguous. CDR1 and CDR2 (germline): SGHNT, YYREEE (reference sequence). This CDR3 has 14 amino acids. The V end lost 4 bases, the J end lost 6 bases, and 13 bases lay between the germline ends. The CDR3 loop reads CASSPSYGDEKLFF. DNA of the CDR3: TGTGCCAGCAGCCCCAGTTACGGGGATGAAAAACTGTTTTTT.

Remarks on this clonotype: The junction departs from the called germline gene at one end, perhaps through a read error. The chain combines TRBV7-9 with TRBJ1-4; unclear D gene. The CDR3 totals 16 residues. In germline, CDR1 is SEHNR, CDR2 FQNEAQ (reference sequence). The DNA for the CDR3 is TGCGCCAGCAGCCAAGATGTGAGGCATGGTAATGAAAAACTGTTTTTT. This encodes CASSQDVRHGNEKLFF. Complete variable domain (other parts from reference TRBV7-9 and TRBJ1-4): DTGVSQNPRHKITKRGQNVTFRCDPISEHNRLYWYRQTLGQGPEFLTYFQNEAQLEKSRLLSDRFSAERPKGSFSTLEIQRTEQGDSAMYLCASSQDVRHGNEKLFFGSGTQLSVL.

Notes on this clonotype: Since no conserved phenylalanine or tryptophan closes the CDR3, a read error is the likely cause. Because the CDR3's place on the DNA is in doubt, the DNA is left out and the CDR3 is given as listed by TCRdb. Here the CDR3 reads CSVEDRESLYY. V and J are TRBV29-1 and TRBJ2-5. The CDR3 contains 11 residues when both ends are counted. Germline assignment: CDR1 SQVTM and CDR2 ANQGSEA.

This clonotype was seen repeatedly, ten times or more. This chain connects TRBV7-9 to TRBJ1-5, with D perhaps matching TRBD1 (5 bases). The CDR3 loop spans 14 amino acids. The V end was cut by 3 bases, the J end by 2 bases, with 8 bases between. Germline CDR1 and CDR2: SEHNR and FQNEAQ (reference sequence). The CDR3 coding sequence is TGTGCCAGCAGCTTCGAAGGGGGCAATCAGCCCCAGCATTTT. Its protein is CASSFEGGNQPQHF.